These T cell receptor beta chains were read from a single sample in a study of cytomegalovirus exposure and HLA in healthy donors. Generated by immunoSEQ multiplex PCR, the TCRdb table keeps only in-frame clones and is missing some. The sample has approximately 140,000 clones, about 76% seen once. The specimen was PBMCs. These receptors all stem from a female donor in good health and CMV-seronegative. Each CDR3 is given without its conserved first and last residue. A D gene is named only where the DNA matches it firmly. Expanded clones get a size class; other rows say once, few or many, or leave the size out.

v_call: TRBV5-1
d_call: NA
clone_size: NA
cdr3_aa: ASSFRGPYEQY

v_call: TRBV9
d_call: NA
clone_size: NA
cdr3_aa: ASSRTGGRETQY

v_call: TRBV7-2
d_call: NA
clone_size: NA
cdr3_aa: ASNPEHGNEKLF

v_call: TRBV28
d_call: NA
clone_size: NA
cdr3_aa: ATFDSDQPQH

v_call: TRBV28
d_call: TRBD2
clone_size: NA
cdr3_aa: ASNRPGGLELQETQY

v_call: TRBV30
d_call: NA
clone_size: NA
cdr3_aa: AWSRGSGVADTQY

v_call: TRBV11-3
d_call: NA
clone_size: NA
cdr3_aa: ASSLHSGTTDEAF

v_call: TRBV4-3
d_call: NA
clone_size: NA
cdr3_aa: ASSHGGLEQY

v_call: TRBV30
d_call: NA
clone_size: NA
cdr3_aa: AWLTSYEQY

v_call: TRBV5-6
d_call: NA
clone_size: NA
cdr3_aa: ASSIGLYEQY

v_call: TRBV2
d_call: NA
clone_size: NA
cdr3_aa: ASSERQAPDTQY

v_call: TRBV7-9
d_call: NA
clone_size: NA
cdr3_aa: ASSLDGGIYGYT

v_call: TRBV19
d_call: TRBD1
clone_size: NA
cdr3_aa: ASSTVTGGLNTEAF

v_call: TRBV10-1
d_call: TRBD2
clone_size: NA
cdr3_aa: ASSSSGRYEQY

v_call: TRBV9
d_call: NA
clone_size: NA
cdr3_aa: ASSEGSRGELF

v_call: TRBV5-1
d_call: NA
clone_size: NA
cdr3_aa: ASRPDSMNTEAF

v_call: TRBV4-3
d_call: NA
clone_size: NA
cdr3_aa: ASSLGLWNTEAF

v_call: TRBV7-9
d_call: NA
clone_size: NA
cdr3_aa: ASGLSNEKLF

v_call: TRBV20-1
d_call: TRBD2
clone_size: NA
cdr3_aa: SAVNAGEQY

v_call: TRBV5-1
d_call: NA
clone_size: NA
cdr3_aa: ASSEGDGANVLT

v_call: TRBV28
d_call: TRBD1
clone_size: NA
cdr3_aa: ASSQTGGSGD

v_call: TRBV7-6
d_call: TRBD1
clone_size: NA
cdr3_aa: ASSFDRVGEQY

v_call: TRBV19
d_call: TRBD2
clone_size: NA
cdr3_aa: ASSAGGRGGTQY

v_call: TRBV5-1
d_call: TRBD2
clone_size: NA
cdr3_aa: ASNLAGSSYNEQF

v_call: TRBV30
d_call: NA
clone_size: NA
cdr3_aa: AWSDRGYTGELF

v_call: TRBV7-2
d_call: TRBD2
clone_size: NA
cdr3_aa: ASSPGLAFNEQF

v_call: TRBV4-3
d_call: TRBD2
clone_size: NA
cdr3_aa: ASSQDVAGAGNEQY

v_call: TRBV5-1
d_call: TRBD1
clone_size: NA
cdr3_aa: ASSARTGVGETQY

v_call: TRBV11-3
d_call: NA
clone_size: NA
cdr3_aa: ASSPLSRDSAEQY

v_call: TRBV9
d_call: NA
clone_size: NA
cdr3_aa: ASSARGTGNTIY

v_call: TRBV19
d_call: NA
clone_size: NA
cdr3_aa: ASIKSDGRNTEAF

v_call: TRBV9
d_call: TRBD1
clone_size: NA
cdr3_aa: ASSAVGGVVGDTQY

v_call: TRBV7-2
d_call: TRBD2
clone_size: NA
cdr3_aa: ASSLGTSGTVFYEQY

v_call: TRBV28
d_call: TRBD1
clone_size: NA
cdr3_aa: ASSVTGGPNTIY

v_call: TRBV6-1
d_call: NA
clone_size: NA
cdr3_aa: ASRTGISYEQY

v_call: TRBV5-4
d_call: TRBD2
clone_size: NA
cdr3_aa: ASSLGLAGEWGDYNEQF

v_call: TRBV6-5
d_call: TRBD1
clone_size: NA
cdr3_aa: ASSRTGATYEQY

v_call: TRBV4-1
d_call: TRBD1
clone_size: few
cdr3_aa: ASSQDRGQGTEAF

v_call: TRBV14
d_call: TRBD2
clone_size: NA
cdr3_aa: ASSLWTSVGYEQY

v_call: TRBV14
d_call: NA
clone_size: NA
cdr3_aa: ASSQDASANTGELF

v_call: TRBV5-5
d_call: NA
clone_size: NA
cdr3_aa: ASSSKVGATNTEAF

v_call: TRBV12-5
d_call: TRBD1
clone_size: NA
cdr3_aa: ASGPTSGTANNEQF

v_call: TRBV10-3
d_call: NA
clone_size: NA
cdr3_aa: AISEPGEADTQY

v_call: TRBV30
d_call: NA
clone_size: NA
cdr3_aa: AWSISRNTEAF

v_call: TRBV5-4
d_call: TRBD1
clone_size: NA
cdr3_aa: ASSLVGGGGGYT

v_call: TRBV9
d_call: TRBD1
clone_size: once
cdr3_aa: ASSVGTGGTEAF

v_call: TRBV29-1
d_call: TRBD1
clone_size: NA
cdr3_aa: SVDRGLNTEAF

v_call: TRBV10-2
d_call: TRBD2
clone_size: NA
cdr3_aa: ASSGRREAGSDTQY

v_call: TRBV15
d_call: TRBD1
clone_size: NA
cdr3_aa: ATSSFRDRNEKLF

v_call: TRBV6-6
d_call: NA
clone_size: few
cdr3_aa: ASSPDPSGYGYT

v_call: TRBV6-1
d_call: NA
clone_size: few
cdr3_aa: ASSEKVGLTVYHEQY

v_call: TRBV7-2
d_call: NA
clone_size: NA
cdr3_aa: ASSLGGHEANIQY

v_call: TRBV29-1
d_call: TRBD1
clone_size: NA
cdr3_aa: SVAARDRGQETQY

v_call: TRBV11-2
d_call: NA
clone_size: NA
cdr3_aa: ASSQGHQETQY